One and the same sample provided the 26 T cell receptor beta chains below, sequenced in a study of T cells in Graves' hyperthyroidism and ophthalmopathy. TCR beta CDR3 regions were amplified from RNA. HTBI primers were used for first-round RT-PCR of the TCR CDR3. Each CDR3 protein gets one entry after TCRdb re-called the multiplex PCR reads with MiXCR. The data show about 400,000 distinct CDR3 sequences, with 15% to 19% seen just once and approximately 8% held by the top ten. Material for sequencing was blood. The receptors derive from a woman in her late teens or twenties with Graves' hyperthyroidism.

This clonotype was detected many times. The rearrangement uses TRBV5-1 and TRBJ2-1, with TRBD2 as a possible D gene (6 bases). The CDR3 runs 15 residues. The germline CDR1 and CDR2 sequences are SGHRS and YFSETQ. Trimming took off 5 bases at V and 5 bases at J, with 17 bases between the two ends. The CDR3 coding sequence is TGCGCCAGCAGTCCGGGACTCTCATCTAACAATGAGCAGTTCTTC. Protein sequence: CASSPGLSSNNEQFF. Full variable domain (outside the CDR3, taken from reference TRBV5-1 and TRBJ2-1): KAGVTQTPRYLIKTRGQQVTLSCSPISGHRSVSWYQQTPGQGLQFLFEYFSETQRNKGNFPGRFSGRQFSNSRSEMNVSTLELGDSALYLCASSPGLSSNNEQFFGPGTRLTVL.

In DNA form, the CDR3 reads TGCAGTGCTAGAGCCGGGACAGGGATCACAGATACGCAGTATTTT. Translation gives CSARAGTGITDTQYF. The chain joins TRBV20-1 to TRBJ2-3, with 9 bases aligning to TRBD1. The trim removed 1 base at V and 2 bases at J, leaving 4 bases unmatched. The CDR3 runs to 15 residues. The germline gives CDR1 DFQATT, CDR2 SNEGSKA (reference sequence).

CDR3 loop: CARGGGLAYEQYF. The CDR3 nucleotides are TGTGCCAGGGGGGGGGGCCTCGCCTACGAGCAGTACTTC. This chain uses TRBV6-1 with TRBJ2-7, with D possibly TRBD2 on 7 matching bases. V was cut by 9 bases and J by 2 bases, with 14 bases left in between. Germline CDR1 reads MNHNS; CDR2 reads SASEGT. The CDR3 runs 13 residues.

This clonotype was observed at least ten times. V is TRBV29-1 and J is TRBJ1-2; TRBD1 is a possible D gene (5 bases). The CDR3 consists of 12 residues. Between the trimmed V and J ends, which lost 4 bases and 3 bases, there was a span of 9 bases. Germline CDR1 reads SQVTM; CDR2 reads ANQGSEA. The CDR3, as DNA: TGCAGCGTTGTTCAGGGTGACTATGGCTACACCTTC. This codes for CSVVQGDYGYTF.

There are many counts of this clonotype. J is TRBJ1-1 and V is TRBV10-3, with 10 bases identical to TRBD1. Trimming took 6 bases from V and 0 from J; bases not matched to a gene: 4. The germline gives CDR1 ENHRY, CDR2 SYGVKD. The CDR3 runs to 15 residues. CDR3 DNA: TGTGCCATCAGGGGAGGACAGGGGGTGAACACTGAAGCTTTCTTT. Protein product: CAIRGGQGVNTEAFF.

This clonotype was counted at least ten times. The rearrangement uses TRBV12-3 or TRBV12-4 and TRBJ2-5, with D perhaps TRBD1 (5 bases). The CDR3 loop spans 15 amino acids. V lost 5 bases and J lost 5, with 18 bases in between. DNA of the CDR3: TGTGCCAGCAGTCCACAATTCGGACAAATGGAGACCCAGTACTTC. It yields the protein CASSPQFGQMETQYF.

The CDR3: CASSFVGNTGELFF. CDR3 nucleotide sequence: TGTGCCAGCAGTTTTGTAGGGAACACCGGGGAGCTGTTTTTT. The rearrangement links TRBV27 to TRBJ2-2, with D uncertain. Germline CDR1 is MNHEY and CDR2 is SMNVEV (reference sequence). Trimming took off 3 bases at V and 1 base at J, with 6 bases between the two ends. The length of the CDR3 is 14 residues.

This clonotype has a handful of counts. The chain uses TRBV27 and TRBJ1-4; TRBD1 might be the D (6 bases). Trimming took 2 bases from V and 8 from J, leaving 12 bases between them. This CDR3 has 14 residues. Germline V gene lookup returns CDR1 MNHEY and CDR2 SMNVEV (reference sequence). The CDR3 DNA follows: TGTGCCAGCAGTTTAGGGGGGGCTAGGGAAAAACTGTTTTTT. Translated: CASSLGGAREKLFF.

This clonotype showed up just a few times. The rearrangement joins TRBV20-1 to TRBJ2-5, with D unresolved. Germline CDR1 is DFQATT and CDR2 is SNEGSKA (reference sequence). The V end lost 6 bases, the J end lost 5 bases, and 13 bases lay between the germline ends. There are 12 residues in the CDR3. CDR3 in amino acids: CSAQDPSETQYF. In DNA, the CDR3 is TGCAGTGCCCAGGACCCTTCTGAGACCCAGTACTTC.

This chain connects TRBV5-1 to TRBJ1-1, with unresolved D. Per germline, CDR1 SGHRS and CDR2 YFSETQ. The CDR3 is 14 residues long. V was pared by 3 bases and J by 1 base, with 10 bases between. CDR3 region: CASSSQGTNTEAFF. The CDR3 DNA is TGCGCCAGCAGCTCCCAAGGCACGAACACTGAAGCTTTCTTT.

This clonotype was found many times. This chain uses TRBV9 with TRBJ2-3; no clear D. Between the trimmed V and J ends, which lost 0 bases and 0 bases, there was a span of 11 bases. This CDR3 has 16 residues. Germline-derived CDR1 and CDR2 are SGDLS and YYNGEE. This CDR3 is CASSVGSPESTDTQYF. CDR3 bases: TGTGCCAGCAGCGTAGGGTCCCCTGAGAGCACAGATACGCAGTATTTT.

The rearrangement joins TRBV27 to TRBJ1-5; D is possibly TRBD1 (6 bases). CDR1 is MNHEY and CDR2 is SMNVEV in the germline V gene (reference sequence). Trimming cost V 4 bases and J 6 bases, with 10 bases left between them. The CDR3 spans 13 residues. This chain's CDR3 is CASSYDRIQPQHF. CDR3 bases: TGTGCCAGCAGTTATGACAGGATTCAGCCCCAGCATTTT.

This chain joins TRBV4-1 and TRBJ2-1, with D perhaps given as TRBD1 or TRBD2 (6 bases each). This CDR3 region has 16 residues. V lost 0 bases, J lost 2 bases, and 11 bases lay in between. Germline V gene lookup returns CDR1 MGHRA and CDR2 YSYEKL. The CDR3: CASSQEFRGPYNEQFF. DNA of the CDR3: TGCGCCAGCAGCCAAGAATTCCGGGGGCCCTACAATGAGCAGTTCTTC.

This clonotype has at least ten counts. The gene calls are TRBV19 and TRBJ1-6; the match to TRBD1 covers 10 bases. Germline V gene lookup returns CDR1 LNHDA and CDR2 SQIVND (reference sequence). Trimming removed 8 bases from V and 11 bases from J; junction bases left unmatched: 12. The CDR3 length is 15 residues. The CDR3 region has the DNA TGTGCCAGTCAAGATGGGGGACAGGGGAGGCCACCCCTCCACTTT. Amino acid sequence: CASQDGGQGRPPLHF.

The chain has TRBV5-1 and TRBJ2-1; 9 nucleotides agree with TRBD1. This CDR3 has 15 residues. V trimming: 6 bases; J trimming: 1 base; junction bases outside the gene matches: 5. The germline V gene has CDR1 SGHRS and CDR2 YFSETQ. In nucleotides, the CDR3 is TGCGCCAGCACATCGGGACAGGGATCCTACAATGAGCAGTTCTTC. Translating it yields CASTSGQGSYNEQFF.

The chain has TRBV5-1 and TRBJ1-2; a weak D match, TRBD1 (5 bases). Germline CDR1 and CDR2: SGHRS and YFSETQ. The CDR3 is 15 residues long. Trimming removed 3 bases from V and 8 bases from J, with 20 bases in between. The CDR3 region is CASSYGSGRRDGYTF. The CDR3 nucleotides read TGCGCCAGCAGCTACGGCTCGGGCAGACGGGACGGCTACACCTTC.

This clonotype has only a few counts. The chain joins TRBV10-3 to TRBJ1-3, with D perhaps TRBD1 (5 bases). The length of the CDR3 is 16 residues. Trimming took off 0 bases at V and 4 bases at J, with 13 bases between the two ends. The germline gives CDR1 ENHRY, CDR2 SYGVKD. The CDR3, as DNA: TGTGCCATCAGTGAGTCGGGATGGGGACGAGGAAACACCATATATTTT. It encodes CAISESGWGRGNTIYF.

The rearrangement joins TRBV6-1 to TRBJ1-3, with 10 bases fitting TRBD1. Trimming at V came to 6 bases and at J to 4 bases, leaving 9 bases not matched to a gene. The CDR3 spans 16 residues. The germline V gene has CDR1 MNHNS and CDR2 SASEGT. The DNA of the CDR3 is TGTGCCAGCAGCAGCGGGGACAGGGGATTCGGAAACACCATATATTTT. It codes for CASSSGDRGFGNTIYF.

At least ten counts were recorded for this clonotype. The chain is built from TRBV6-1 and TRBJ2-7; 10 nucleotides match TRBD1. CDR1 is MNHNS, CDR2 SASEGT, per germline. Unmatched junction bases numbered 8, after V lost 7 bases and J lost 2 bases. There are 15 residues in the CDR3. The CDR3 bases are TGTGCCAGCAACCAAGCCGGGACAGGGGCCTACGAGCAGTACTTC. Its protein is CASNQAGTGAYEQYF.

This clonotype was seen many times. The rearrangement uses TRBV11-3 and TRBJ2-7; D remains ambiguous. Per the germline V gene, CDR1 is SGHNT and CDR2 is YENEEA. V was pared by 3 bases and J by 1 base, with 13 bases between. The CDR3 has 15 amino acids. This CDR3 is CASSFRQDGSYEQYF. CDR3 coding DNA: TGTGCCAGCAGCTTTCGGCAGGACGGGTCCTACGAGCAGTACTTC.

The chain carries TRBV7-2 and TRBJ2-2; tentative D call: TRBD2 (6 bases). CDR1 is SGHTA and CDR2 is FQGNSA in the germline V gene. Between the trimmed V and J ends, which lost 5 bases and 7 bases, there was a span of 14 bases. There are 14 residues in the CDR3. CDR3 sequence reads: CASSRDSYNGELFF. The CDR3 bases are TGTGCCAGCAGCCGGGACTCTTATAACGGGGAGCTGTTTTTT.

This clonotype turned up a few times. The rearrangement joins TRBV14 to TRBJ2-1; 9 bases align to TRBD1. J lost 8 bases, V lost 0 bases, and 17 bases had no gene match. The CDR3 is 19 amino acids. Germline CDR1 and CDR2: SGHDN and FVKESK. The CDR3 nucleotides are TGTGCCAGCAGCCAAGATCAGCTAAAGCACAGGGGGCGCGGAGATGAGCAGTTCTTC. Its translation is CASSQDQLKHRGRGDEQFF.

V and J are TRBV27 and TRBJ1-4; perhaps TRBD1 as D (6 bases). The CDR3 contains 14 residues. Trimming cost V 5 bases and J 6 bases, with 13 bases left between them. Germline CDR1 MNHEY, CDR2 SMNVEV (reference sequence). CDR3: CASSPGATHEKLFF. For the CDR3, the DNA is TGTGCCAGCAGTCCAGGGGCTACCCATGAAAAACTGTTTTTT.

This chain uses TRBV2 with TRBJ2-5; D is uncertain. Trimming took 5 bases from V and 1 from J, leaving 8 bases between them. Germline V CDR1 and CDR2: SNHLY, FYNNEI. The CDR3 is 13 residues long. The CDR3 is CASSRSFQETQYF. The CDR3 nucleotides are TGTGCCAGCAGTAGGAGCTTCCAAGAGACCCAGTACTTC.

This clonotype has more than one count but fewer than ten. V and J are TRBV6-1 and TRBJ1-4; 12 bases are a match to TRBD1. The V gene end was trimmed by 5 bases and the J gene end by 10 bases; junction bases not matched to a gene: 11. Germline lookup yields CDR1 MNHNS and CDR2 SASEGT. CDR3 size: 16 residues. For the CDR3, the DNA is TGTGCCAGCAGTCAACCCGAGGGACAGGGGGCTGGAAAACTGTTTTTT. This translates into CASSQPEGQGAGKLFF.

The table lists this clonotype with a few counts. The chain couples TRBV9 to TRBJ1-1, with D tentatively TRBD1 (6 bases). CDR1 and CDR2 from the germline V gene are SGDLS and YYNGEE. Trimming pared 0 bases from V and 1 base from J, leaving 10 bases between. This CDR3 has 15 residues. This CDR3 is CASSVVAQGNTEAFF. The CDR3 nucleotides are TGTGCCAGCAGCGTAGTGGCACAGGGGAACACTGAAGCTTTCTTT. The full variable domain, with the rest looked up from reference TRBV9 and TRBJ1-1, is DSGVTQTPKHLITATGQRVTLRCSPRSGDLSVYWYQQSLDQGLQFLIQYYNGEERAKGNILERFSAQQFPDLHSELNLSSLELGDSALYFCASSVVAQGNTEAFFGQGTRLTVV.